This is a list of T cell receptor beta chains from one sample in a study of cytomegalovirus exposure and HLA in healthy donors. Clones were sequenced by immunoSEQ multiplex PCR, and TCRdb holds only the in-frame ones, with some missing. The sample holds 120,000 to 150,000 clones, 78% seen once. The sequenced material came from PBMCs. The receptors come from a male donor in good health and CMV-seronegative. The CDR3 runs from the conserved cysteine through the conserved F or W. The order of the fields is CDR3 length, V gene, J gene, clone size, D gene, CDR3 protein, CDR3 DNA. The D gene is left open where the match is weak. For some rows the clone size is stated as once, few or many, or as a class when expanded; others skip it.

14	TRBV29-1	TRBJ2-1	once	NA	CSVGYVERYNEQFF	TGCAGCGTCGGGTACGTTGAGAGATACAATGAGCAGTTCTTC
16	TRBV2	TRBJ2-1	NA	TRBD2	CASKRGQKGSYNEQFF	TGTGCCTCCAAGCGGGGGCAAAAAGGCTCCTACAATGAGCAGTTCTTC
14	TRBV14	TRBJ2-1	NA	NA	CASSQDVVYNEQFF	TGTGCCAGCAGCCAAGATGTAGTTTACAATGAGCAGTTCTTC
13	TRBV5-6	TRBJ2-3	NA	NA	CASRPGLQDTQYF	TGTGCCAGCAGGCCGGGACTGCAGGATACGCAGTATTTT
15	TRBV27	TRBJ1-1	NA	NA	CASSTLQGLNTEAFF	TGTGCCAGCAGTACACTACAGGGATTGAACACTGAAGCTTTCTTT
12	TRBV6-5	TRBJ1-1	NA	NA	CASGHENTEAFF	TGTGCCAGCGGACACGAGAACACTGAAGCTTTCTTT
17	TRBV10-3	TRBJ2-1	NA	TRBD2	CAISESSGLAGLYEQFF	TGTGCCATCAGTGAGTCGTCGGGACTAGCGGGTCTCTATGAGCAGTTCTTC
13	TRBV9	TRBJ1-2	NA	NA	CASSVDRNYGYTF	TGTGCCAGCAGCGTGGACAGAAACTATGGCTACACCTTC
11	TRBV20-1	TRBJ1-1	NA	NA	CSVGGEVEAFF	TGCAGTGTTGGGGGGGAGGTGGAAGCTTTCTTT
13	TRBV19	TRBJ1-1	NA	NA	CASRETGNTEAFF	TGTGCCAGTAGGGAGACAGGGAACACTGAAGCTTTCTTT
14	TRBV7-9	TRBJ2-4	NA	NA	CASSPGGGWNIQYF	TGTGCCAGCAGCCCCGGTGGGGGCTGGAACATTCAGTACTTC
15	TRBV6-5	TRBJ2-1	NA	TRBD2	CASSLAGSIWNEQFF	TGTGCCAGCAGCCTAGCGGGGAGTATCTGGAATGAGCAGTTCTTC
18	TRBV9	TRBJ2-7	NA	TRBD1	CASSDNPGTGLSSYEQYF	TGTGCCAGCAGCGATAATCCCGGGACAGGGTTAAGCTCCTACGAGCAGTACTTC
13	TRBV11-2	TRBJ2-1	NA	NA	CASSRAGSNEQFF	TGTGCCAGCAGCCGGGCCGGGAGCAATGAGCAGTTCTTC
14	TRBV2	TRBJ2-7	NA	TRBD2	CASSMGLAPYEQYF	TGTGCCAGCAGTATGGGACTAGCGCCCTACGAGCAGTACTTC
16	TRBV5-1	TRBJ2-3	NA	TRBD1	CASSLGQGFVVDTQYF	TGCGCCAGCAGCCTGGGACAGGGGTTTGTTGTAGATACGCAGTATTTT
16	TRBV11-2	TRBJ1-6	NA	TRBD1	CASSLGLGGFNSPLHF	TGTGCCAGCAGCTTAGGGTTAGGGGGCTTCAATTCACCCCTCCACTTT
19	TRBV4-3	TRBJ2-6	few	NA	CASSQDSLGVGGGANVLTF	TGCGCCAGCAGCCAAGACAGCCTAGGGGTGGGAGGAGGGGCCAACGTCCTGACTTTC
17	TRBV7-3	TRBJ2-1	few	NA	CASSLVSGGTLYNEQFF	TGTGCCAGCAGCTTAGTTTCGGGGGGCACTCTCTACAATGAGCAGTTCTTC
12	TRBV10-3	TRBJ2-5	NA	TRBD2	CAIRGDQETQYF	TGTGCCATACGGGGGGATCAAGAGACCCAGTACTTC
16	TRBV6-5	TRBJ1-2	NA	TRBD1	CASSYLGQSMNYGYTF	TGTGCCAGCAGTTATTTGGGACAGTCTATGAACTATGGCTACACCTTC
15	TRBV4-1	TRBJ2-5	NA	NA	CASSQDGTSQETQYF	TGCGCCAGCAGCCAAGATGGCACGTCACAAGAGACCCAGTACTTC
19	TRBV12-5	TRBJ2-3	NA	TRBD2	CASGFTGTSGRANTDTQYF	TGTGCTAGTGGTTTTACCGGGACTAGCGGGAGGGCCAATACAGATACGCAGTATTTT
18	TRBV7-2	TRBJ2-1	NA	TRBD2	CASSLEGTSGRFYNEQFF	TGTGCCAGCAGCTTAGAAGGGACTAGCGGACGCTTCTACAATGAGCAGTTCTTC
14	TRBV27	TRBJ2-1	NA	TRBD2	CASSFGLAGGEQFF	TGTGCCAGCAGTTTTGGGCTAGCGGGAGGAGAGCAGTTCTTC
16	TRBV2	TRBJ2-5	NA	TRBD2	CASSERGSGPQETQYF	TGTGCCAGCAGTGAAAGGGGTAGCGGGCCACAAGAGACCCAGTACTTC
16	TRBV27	TRBJ2-3	NA	TRBD2	CASSSGLAGGTDTQYF	TGTGCCAGCAGTTCAGGACTAGCGGGAGGCACAGATACGCAGTATTTT
13	TRBV9	TRBJ1-2	NA	NA	CASSVVEDGGYPF	TGTGCCAGCAGCGTAGTGGAGGACGGAGGCTACCCCTTC
13	TRBV27	TRBJ2-7	few	NA	CASSSPRSYEQYF	TGTGCCAGCAGTAGCCCTAGGTCCTACGAGCAGTACTTC
13	TRBV21-1	TRBJ2-3	NA	NA	CAIRTRALDTQYF	TGTGCCATTAGGACTAGGGCGCTTGATACGCAGTATTTT
14	TRBV2	TRBJ1-5	NA	NA	CASSVGRVVQPQHF	TGTGCCAGCAGTGTGGGCAGGGTTGTTCAGCCCCAGCATTTT
14	TRBV5-1	TRBJ1-1	once	TRBD1	CASSFTGTGDEAFF	TGCGCCAGCAGCTTCACCGGGACAGGGGACGAAGCTTTCTTT
12	TRBV11-3	TRBJ1-1	NA	NA	CASSLSGGEAFF	TGTGCCAGCAGCCTTTCGGGGGGGGAAGCTTTCTTT
15	TRBV6-1	TRBJ2-7	few	TRBD2	CASSASSGVTYEQYF	TGTGCCAGCAGTGCATCTAGCGGAGTTACCTACGAGCAGTACTTC
12	TRBV30	TRBJ1-2	NA	NA	CAWDLSPSSLAF	TGTGCCTGGGATTTGTCACCCTCTAGCCTCGCCTTC